The clone carrying this T cell receptor (beta chain) was seen at least ten times. Mismatch with germline at one junction end may stem from a read error. The entry originates in a study of neurological immune-mediated disorders. TCRdb fed the 5' RACE reads into MiXCR, producing one record per CDR3 protein. This table has 20,000 to 25,000 distinct CDR3 sequences, about 15% appearing once. From germline, CDR1 is SSHAT and CDR2 FNYEAQ (reference sequence). This CDR3 region has 13 residues. The clonotype originates from a female donor with HTLV-1-associated myelopathy (HAM/TSP). The chain combines TRBV7-7 with TRBJ2-7; no definite D call. The sample consisted of PBMCs. The CDR3 is CASSLSQSYEQYF. CDR3 nucleotide sequence: TGTGCTAGCAGCTTAAGCCAATCCTACGAGCAGTACTTC.